This is a list of T cell receptor beta chains from one sample in a study of glioma-infiltrating T cells. TCRdb fed the multiplex PCR reads into MiXCR, producing one record per CDR3 protein. The table shows roughly 350,000 distinct CDR3 sequences, with 41% occurring only once. Sequenced sample: glioma tissue, nonneoplastic brain tissue, or PBMCs (not recorded which). These receptors all come from a human donor with low-grade glioma or glioblastoma, undergoing nonglioma brain surgery, or in good health (not recorded which). The CDR3 runs from the conserved cysteine through the conserved F or W. D genes are given only for firm matches. Size is omitted from some rows. Given values are once, few, many or a class for expanded clones.

>TRBJ1-5|TRBV7-8|TRBD1|-
TGTGCCAGCAGCATACGGACAGGCCAGCCCCAGCATTTT
CASSIRTGQPQHF
>TRBJ2-1|TRBV7-9|TRBD2|-
TGTGCCAGCAGCTTAGCTAGCGGGACCACCGAGCAGTTCTTC
CASSLASGTTEQFF
>TRBJ2-1|TRBV12-3/TRBV12-4|TRBD2|-
TGTGCCAGCAGTTTATCCCTGCGCGTCTCTAGCGGAAACAATGAGCAGTTCTTC
CASSLSLRVSSGNNEQFF
>TRBJ1-1|TRBV6-1|-|-
TGTGCCAGCAGTCGCGGGACGAGACTTCGGAACACTGAAGCTTTCTTT
CASSRGTRLRNTEAFF
>TRBJ1-5|TRBV7-9|-|few
TGTGCCAGCAGCTTAGAGGACAGCAATCAGCCCCAGCATTTT
CASSLEDSNQPQHF
>TRBJ1-4|TRBV7-6|TRBD1|once
TGCGCCAGCAGCCAAGGACAGGGCCTCAATGAAATGCTGTTTTTT
CASSQGQGLNEMLFF
>TRBJ2-7|TRBV12-3/TRBV12-4|TRBD2|-
TGTGCCAGCAGTTTTGGACTAGCGGGAGGTTACGAGCAGTACTTC
CASSFGLAGGYEQYF
>TRBJ1-3|TRBV6-1|TRBD1|medium-sized
TGTGCCAGCAGACAATCTGCAGGGGGCTCTGGAAACACCATATATTTT
CASRQSAGGSGNTIYF
>TRBJ1-2|TRBV19|-|-
TGCGCCAGCAGTAATAACTATGGCTACACCTTC
CASSNNYGYTF
>TRBJ1-1|TRBV28|-|few
TGTGCCAGCAGCCTTCACGGCAGGTTGAACACTGAAGCTTTCTTT
CASSLHGRLNTEAFF
>TRBJ1-5|TRBV4-1|-|few
TGCGCCAGCAGCCAAGACTGGACCTGGACGCACAATCAGCCCCAGCATTTT
CASSQDWTWTHNQPQHF
>TRBJ2-1|TRBV7-2|-|-
TGCGCCAGCAGCCAAGATGGCCGAGACAGGTTATCCTACAATGAGCAGTTCTTC
CASSQDGRDRLSYNEQFF
>TRBJ2-6|TRBV4-1|-|-
TGCGCCAGCAGCCAACCCCTTTCTTCTGGGGCCAACGTCCTGACTTTC
CASSQPLSSGANVLTF
>TRBJ1-1|TRBV28|-|-
TGTGCCAGCAGTTTGCCAGGCCGCGACACTGAAGCTTTCTTT
CASSLPGRDTEAFF
>TRBJ2-1|TRBV6-5|-|once
TGTGCCAGCAGCCAAGATAGGAAAGGTAACAATGAGCAGTTCTTC
CASSQDRKGNNEQFF
>TRBJ1-5|TRBV6-2/TRBV6-3|-|-
TGTGCCAGCAGTTTATCAAGCAATGAGCCCCAGCACTTT
CASSLSSNEPQHF
>TRBJ2-7|TRBV7-2|TRBD2|-
TGTGCCAGCAGACCTCGACTAGCGGGAAGCTACGAGCAGTACTTC
CASRPRLAGSYEQYF
>TRBJ2-7|TRBV12-3/TRBV12-4|TRBD2|-
TGTGCCAGCAGTTACTCGAGACTAGCGGCGAGCTCCTACGAGCAGTACTTC
CASSYSRLAASSYEQYF
>TRBJ2-4|TRBV7-8|-|few
TGTGCCAGCAGCCCTCGGTCCGAGTGGCGCATTCAGTACTTC
CASSPRSEWRIQYF
>TRBJ1-2|TRBV4-3|-|few
TGCGCCAGCAGCCAAGGGGAGGCGGGAGGCTACACCTTC
CASSQGEAGGYTF
>TRBJ1-3|TRBV6-5|TRBD1|-
TGTGCCATGAGAGAGGGGGCATCTGGAAACACCATATATTTT
CAMREGASGNTIYF
>TRBJ2-5|TRBV20-1|-|many
TGCAGTGCTGGCTCCCGGGCAGGTCAAGAGACCCAGTACTTC
CSAGSRAGQETQYF
>TRBJ2-3|TRBV6-1|-|few
TGTGCCAGCATGGACAGCACAGATACGCAGTATTTT
CASMDSTDTQYF
>TRBJ1-1|TRBV18|-|-
TGTGCCAGCTCAACTGGACAGAGCACTGAAGCTTTCTTT
CASSTGQSTEAFF
>TRBJ2-3|TRBV18|-|-
TGTGCCAGCTCACCTTGGGCAGGGGACCCCACAGATACGCAGTATTTT
CASSPWAGDPTDTQYF
>TRBJ2-7|TRBV27|-|-
TGTGCCAGCAGTCTCGCCGGGACGGACTTCTACGAGCGGTACTTC
CASSLAGTDFYERYF
>TRBJ1-5|TRBV20-1|TRBD1|many
TGCAGTGCTAGAGATGGGACAGAGGGTCAGCCCCAGCATTTT
CSARDGTEGQPQHF
>TRBJ2-7|TRBV28|-|-
TGTGCCAGCAGTTTACCCCCTCAGGGCTCAGGATCCTACGAGCAGTACTTC
CASSLPPQGSGSYEQYF
>TRBJ1-1|TRBV7-2|-|few
TGTGCCAGCAGCGAGGGGCGGAGAATAGCTTTCTTT
CASSEGRRIAFF
>TRBJ2-3|TRBV4-3|-|-
TGCGCCAGCAGCCAAGACACCGGGCGAAGAGATACGCAGTATTTT
CASSQDTGRRDTQYF
>TRBJ1-2|TRBV7-9|TRBD1|-
TGTGCCAGCAGCCCTGGGACAGCGCCCCTTGGCTACACCTTC
CASSPGTAPLGYTF
>TRBJ2-1|TRBV3-1|TRBD2|-
TGTGCCAGCAGCCAAGAGGCGGGAGGGTACCAGTTCTTC
CASSQEAGGYQFF
>TRBJ1-2|TRBV12-3/TRBV12-4|-|few
TGTGCCAGCAGTTTCAATTCGGAAAACGATGGCTACACCTTC
CASSFNSENDGYTF
>TRBJ2-7|TRBV7-2|-|few
TGTGCCAGCAGCTTAGCCCGGGCCCCCGGCCGCTACGAGCAGTACTTC
CASSLARAPGRYEQYF
>TRBJ1-1|TRBV2|TRBD1|few
TGTGCCAGCAAAGTGGACAGGTCTAACACTGAAGCTTTCTTT
CASKVDRSNTEAFF
>TRBJ1-6|TRBV6-6|-|-
TGTGCCAGCAGTTCCTGGAGGAATTCACCCCTCCGCTTT
CASSSWRNSPLRF
>TRBJ2-3|TRBV7-6|-|-
TGTGCCAGCAGCTCTCGGTGGAGCACAGATACGCAGTATTTT
CASSSRWSTDTQYF
>TRBJ2-1|TRBV6-1|-|many
TGTGCCAGCAGCTACACCTCGGTAGGAAGCAGCAATGAGCAGTTCTTC
CASSYTSVGSSNEQFF
>TRBJ2-7|TRBV28|TRBD2|-
TGTGCCAGTACCCAGACTAGCGGAAGATGTTACTTC
CASTQTSGRCYF
>TRBJ2-7|TRBV10-2|-|few
TGCGCCAGCAGTGAGTTAGGCAGGGGCCATACCTACTCCTACGAGCAGTACTTC
CASSELGRGHTYSYEQYF
>TRBJ1-5|TRBV6-1|-|many
TGTGCCAGCAGTCCCAGGGTGTATAGCAATCAGCCCCAGCATTTT
CASSPRVYSNQPQHF
>TRBJ2-3|TRBV20-1|TRBD2|many
TGCAGTGCTTTTCCCGGAGCGGGAGAGAGGGCAGATACGCAGTATTTT
CSAFPGAGERADTQYF
>TRBJ1-1|TRBV18|TRBD1|-
TGTGCCAGCTCAGAAAGACAGGGTTATAACACTGAAGCTTTCTTT
CASSERQGYNTEAFF
>TRBJ1-4|TRBV7-2|-|-
TGTGCCAGCAGCTTAAGAGGGGAACTGTTTTTT
CASSLRGELFF
>TRBJ2-7|TRBV7-9|TRBD2|-
TGTGCCAGCAGCGCGCTAGCGGCAGCCTACGAGCAGTACTTC
CASSALAAAYEQYF
>TRBJ1-3|TRBV28|TRBD1|-
TGTGCCAGCAAGCGGACAGGGCCTGGAAACACCATATATTTT
CASKRTGPGNTIYF
>TRBJ2-1|TRBV4-2|-|-
TGTGCCAGCAGCCAAGAAGGATTAGCGAGCTCCTACAATGAGCAGTTCTTC
CASSQEGLASSYNEQFF
>TRBJ2-3|TRBV7-2|-|-
TGTGCCAGCAGCTTAAGCGCCGGCGCAGATACGCAGTATTTT
CASSLSAGADTQYF